The 9 T cell receptor beta chains given below trace back to one sample, sequenced in a study of blood T cells in healthy people across ages. Next came a second PCR, run for roughly 7 to 12 cycles, which used a sample-barcoded 5' primer along with a J-beta primer mix. Each CDR3 protein is one row after TCRdb ran MiXCR on the 5' RACE reads. The sample has 850,000 to 1,100,000 distinct CDR3 sequences; less than 45% are singletons. The sequencing input was blood. These receptors all stem from a man younger than 30 in good health.

This clonotype was found once. A junction boundary mismatches the germline segment, possibly from a read error. The rearrangement joins TRBV5-1 to TRBJ2-1, with no clear D. Germline-derived CDR1 and CDR2 are SGHRS and YFSETQ. This CDR3 spans 15 amino acids. In nucleotides, the CDR3 is TGCGCCGGCAGCTTACTCGAACCCACCGGGTCCGAGCAGTTCTTC. It is translated as CAGSLLEPTGSEQFF.

The V gene is TRBV6-5, the J gene TRBJ1-1; maybe TRBD1 (5 bases). CDR1 is MNHEY and CDR2 is SVGAGI in the germline V gene. The CDR3 covers 13 residues. V was pared by 5 bases and J by 2 bases, with 9 bases between. The CDR3 DNA reads TGTGCCAGCAGTATCGGACAAAACACTGAAGCTTTCTTT. Protein product: CASSIGQNTEAFF.

The chain employs TRBV12-3 or TRBV12-4 and TRBJ1-4; D uncertain. The CDR3 spans 13 residues. The V end was cut by 7 bases, the J end by 5 bases, with 11 bases between. CDR3 sequence: CASTRWSNEKLFF. CDR3 coding DNA: TGTGCCAGCACCCGATGGTCAAATGAAAAACTGTTTTTT.

The genes are TRBV7-8 and TRBJ2-2; no clear D. Per germline, CDR1 SGHVS and CDR2 FQNEAQ. Trimming removed 2 bases from V and 6 bases from J, with 10 bases in between. This CDR3 has 14 residues. CDR3 DNA sequence: TGTGCCAGCAGCTTACGTGGATCCTCCGGGGAGCTGTTTTTT. It translates to CASSLRGSSGELFF.

This chain joins TRBV28 and TRBJ2-3, with TRBD1 identical over 7 bases. V lost 5 bases, J lost 6 bases, and 8 bases stayed unmatched. CDR3 size: 14 residues. The V gene's germline CDR1 is MDHEN and CDR2 SYDVKM. CDR3 sequence reads: CASSVETGQDTQYF. CDR3 bases: TGTGCCAGCAGTGTGGAGACAGGGCAGGATACGCAGTATTTT.

The chain uses TRBV19 and TRBJ1-2, with D maybe TRBD1 (5 bases). This CDR3 comprises 15 residues. Deletions cut 7 bases from V and 0 bases from J, with 15 bases between. Per germline, CDR1 LNHDA and CDR2 SQIVND (reference sequence). CDR3 coding DNA: TGTGCCAGTATTCCAGGGCGCGGCCCTAACTATGGCTACACCTTC. This translates into CASIPGRGPNYGYTF.

This chain links TRBV21-1 with TRBJ2-3; TRBD2, the D gene given by the table, was not confirmed from the DNA. TRBV21-1 is recorded as a pseudogene. This CDR3 has 21 residues. The CDR3 bases are TGTGCCAGCAGCAAAGTTACCCCACTAGCGGGCCATCCTGTCGACACAGATACGCAGTATTTT. It translates to CASSKVTPLAGHPVDTDTQYF.

In its sample, this clonotype was seen a few times. V is TRBV6-5 and J is TRBJ2-1; TRBD2 is a possible D gene (6 bases). Trimming took 7 bases from V and 7 from J, leaving 20 bases between them. Germline V CDR1 and CDR2: MNHEY, SVGAGI. This CDR3 region has 15 residues. The CDR3 DNA follows: TGTGCCAGCACCATCAGAGGGACTGCGGGGAATGAGCAGTTCTTC. Its translation: CASTIRGTAGNEQFF.

Worth noting for this clonotype: At one end, the junction sequence differs from germline, possibly due to a read error. This chain uses TRBV7-9 with TRBJ1-2; no firm D call. The germline gives CDR1 SEHNR, CDR2 FQNEAQ (reference sequence). The CDR3 contains 13 residues. The chain's CDR3 is CASSASYNHGYTF. In DNA, the CDR3 is TGTGCCAGCAGCGCTTCTTATAACCATGGCTACACCTTC.